The sequence of this T cell receptor beta chain was determined in a study of blood T cell repertoires in COVID-19. The wider study: The analysed material was cDNA or gDNA that came from T cells, B-cell-depleted T cells, or PBMCs.

The protocol was immunoSEQ multiplex PCR, while the TCRdb copy is restricted to in-frame clones and leaves out a portion. The sample shows around 20,000 clones, about 88% of them seen only once. V lost 9 bases and J 8 bases, leaving 22 bases between the germline ends. Germline V CDR1 and CDR2: MDHEN, SYDVKM. The CDR3 length is 15 residues. This TCR derives from a human donor in a cohort sampled during active COVID-19. The donor label of this sample is uncertain. The sequenced material came from peripheral blood. The V and J genes are TRBV28 and TRBJ1-4, with D perhaps TRBD1 (6 bases). Here the CDR3 reads CASSPLSGRGEKLFF. The CDR3 bases are TGTGCCAGTAGCCCCCTCAGTGGCAGGGGCGAAAAACTGTTTTTT. The whole variable domain, remainder taken from reference TRBV28 and TRBJ1-4, is DVKVTQSSRYLVKRTGEKVFLECVQDMDHENMFWYRQDPGLGLRLIYFSYDVKMKEKGDIPEGYSVSREKKERFSLILESASTNQTSMYLCASSPLSGRGEKLFFGSGTQLSVL.